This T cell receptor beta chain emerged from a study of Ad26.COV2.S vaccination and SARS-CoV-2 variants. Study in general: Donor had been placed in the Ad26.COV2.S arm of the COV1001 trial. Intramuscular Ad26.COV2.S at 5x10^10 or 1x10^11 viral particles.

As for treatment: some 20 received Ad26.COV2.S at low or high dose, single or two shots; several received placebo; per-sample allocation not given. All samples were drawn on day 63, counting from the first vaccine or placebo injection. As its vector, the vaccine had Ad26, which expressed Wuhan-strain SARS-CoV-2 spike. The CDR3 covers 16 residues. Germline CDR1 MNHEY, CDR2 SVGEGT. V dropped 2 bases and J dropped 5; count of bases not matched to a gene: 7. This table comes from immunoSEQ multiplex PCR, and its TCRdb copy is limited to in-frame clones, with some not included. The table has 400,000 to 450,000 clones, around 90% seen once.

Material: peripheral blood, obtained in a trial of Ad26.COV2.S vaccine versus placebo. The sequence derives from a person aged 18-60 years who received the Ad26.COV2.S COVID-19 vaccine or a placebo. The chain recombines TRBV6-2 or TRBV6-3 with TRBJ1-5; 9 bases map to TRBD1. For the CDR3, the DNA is TGTGCCAGCAGTTACCCGGACAGGGGAGGGGATCAGCCCCAGCATTTT. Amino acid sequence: CASSYPDRGGDQPQHF.